A single sample gave rise to the 30 T cell receptor beta chains below, sequenced in a study of blood T cell repertoires in COVID-19. Some clones are missing from TCRdb's copy, which holds only in-frame ones; the method was immunoSEQ multiplex PCR. The sample holds about 40,000 clones, approximately 80% seen once. Sequenced: peripheral blood. All receptors come from a human donor in a cohort sampled during active or convalescent COVID-19. The donor label of this sample is uncertain.

This chain links TRBV7-9 with TRBJ2-1; 9 positions agree with TRBD2. Per the germline V gene, CDR1 is SEHNR and CDR2 is FQNEAQ (reference sequence). V was clipped by 1 base and J by 4 bases; unmatched bases: 2. This CDR3 is built from 15 residues. CDR3 protein: CASSLVAGGYNEQFF. The CDR3 DNA sequence: TGTGCCAGCAGCTTAGTGGCGGGAGGGTACAATGAGCAGTTCTTC. Full variable domain (rest looked up from reference TRBV7-9 and TRBJ2-1): DTGVSQNPRHKITKRGQNVTFRCDPISEHNRLYWYRQTLGQGPEFLTYFQNEAQLEKSRLLSDRFSAERPKGSFSTLEIQRTEQGDSAMYLCASSLVAGGYNEQFFGPGTRLTVL.

The chain combines TRBV5-1 with TRBJ2-5; D might be TRBD1 (5 bases). Germline CDR1 SGHRS, CDR2 YFSETQ. The CDR3 loop spans 14 amino acids. V was trimmed by 1 base and J by 4 bases, leaving 11 bases between them. CDR3 coding DNA: TGCGCCAGCAGCTTGAGTACCCAGGGAGAGACCCAGTACTTC. This translates into CASSLSTQGETQYF.

This clone has just a few counts. The chain couples TRBV25-1 to TRBJ1-1, with a possible D match to TRBD1 (6 bases). Germline V gene data show CDR1 as MGHDK and CDR2 as SYGVNS. The V end lost 6 bases, the J end lost 1 base, and 15 bases lay between the germline ends. The CDR3 length is 15 residues. Here the CDR3 reads CASRPSLTGNTEAFF. For the CDR3, the DNA is TGTGCCAGCAGGCCCTCCCTGACAGGGAACACTGAAGCTTTCTTT.

This clone has more than one count but fewer than ten. V and J are TRBV6-5 and TRBJ1-4, with a possible D match to TRBD1 (6 bases). Deletions cut 4 bases from V and 8 bases from J, with 11 bases between. Germline CDR1 is MNHEY and CDR2 is SVGAGI. The CDR3 loop spans 13 amino acids. The CDR3 DNA reads TGTGCCAGCAGTTCCAGGGGAGGGGAAAAACTGTTTTTT. Translating it yields CASSSRGGEKLFF.

This sequence joins TRBV7-2 and TRBJ2-3, with 10 bases identical to TRBD2. With V trimmed by 5 bases and J by 4 bases, 9 bases remained unmatched. CDR1 and CDR2 (germline): SGHTA, FQGNSA. CDR3 length: 16 residues. CDR3 DNA: TGTGCCAGCAGCCGCCGCAGCGGGAGGGGTGCAGATACGCAGTATTTT. Amino acid sequence: CASSRRSGRGADTQYF.

The J gene is TRBJ2-3, the V gene TRBV7-9; 9 nucleotides align to TRBD2. The germline gives CDR1 SEHNR, CDR2 FQNEAQ (reference sequence). There are 14 residues in the CDR3. The V segment lost 4 bases and the J segment 3 bases; nucleotides outside the gene matches: 2. The CDR3 spells CASSSSGVTDTQYF. The CDR3 bases are TGTGCCAGCAGCTCTAGCGGGGTAACAGATACGCAGTATTTT.

This clone has a handful of counts. The V call is TRBV5-1, the J call TRBJ1-1; maybe TRBD1 (6 bases). Germline V CDR1 and CDR2: SGHRS, YFSETQ. Trimming took off 0 bases at V and 11 bases at J, with 17 bases between the two ends. The CDR3 totals 14 residues. The CDR3 protein is CASSLDRQAWGAFF. The CDR3 DNA sequence: TGCGCCAGCAGCTTGGATCGACAGGCCTGGGGGGCTTTCTTT.

The genes are TRBV11-3 and TRBJ2-1, with 12 bases matching TRBD2. Germline-derived CDR1 and CDR2 are SGHNT and YENEEA. The trim removed 1 base at V and 1 base at J, leaving 8 bases unmatched. The CDR3 has 19 residues. CDR3 DNA sequence: TGTGCCAGCAGCTTAGGCTGGACTAGCGGGAAGCGGTCCTACAATGAGCAGTTCTTC. Protein: CASSLGWTSGKRSYNEQFF. The variable domain in full, completed from reference TRBV11-3 and TRBJ2-1, reads EAGVVQSPRYKIIEKKQPVAFWCNPISGHNTLYWYLQNLGQGPELLIRYENEEAVDDSQLPKDRFSAERLKGVDSTLKIQPAELGDSAVYLCASSLGWTSGKRSYNEQFFGPGTRLTVL.

The chain recombines TRBV29-1 with TRBJ2-5; 10 bases align to TRBD2. This CDR3 is 13 amino acids long. The germline V gene encodes CDR1 SQVTM and CDR2 ANQGSEA. Trimming took 3 bases from V and 7 from J; bases not matched to a gene: 5. The CDR3 reads CSVESSGGRTQYF. In DNA form, the CDR3 reads TGCAGCGTTGAGTCTAGCGGGGGCCGGACCCAGTACTTC.

The chain employs TRBV10-3 and TRBJ2-7; 7 positions agree with TRBD2. The CDR3 extends over 15 amino acids. Trimming cost V 10 bases and J 5 bases; bases outside gene matches: 17. Per the germline V gene, CDR1 is ENHRY and CDR2 is SYGVKD. CDR3 sequence (DNA): TGTGCCACCAATTCCCTGGCGGGAGAGTCCCACGAGCAGTACTTC. Protein: CATNSLAGESHEQYF.

The CDR3: CASSYQPIGGGLAKNIQYF. CDR3 coding DNA: TGTGCCAGCAGTTACCAGCCTATTGGGGGCGGGCTAGCCAAAAACATTCAGTACTTC. This sequence joins TRBV6-2 or TRBV6-3 and TRBJ2-4; weak D call: TRBD1 (6 bases). Germline assignment: CDR1 MNHEY and CDR2 SVGEGT. The CDR3 spans 19 residues. V was trimmed by 2 bases and J by 0 bases, leaving 20 bases between them.

J is TRBJ2-7 and V is TRBV4-1; D perhaps matches TRBD2 (7 bases). V was shortened by 4 bases and J by 2 bases, with 15 bases between the two germline ends. The CDR3 has 15 amino acids. Per the germline V gene, CDR1 is MGHRA and CDR2 is YSYEKL. The CDR3 sequence is CASSLGGHHPYEQYF. The CDR3 DNA follows: TGCGCCAGCAGCCTGGGGGGGCACCATCCCTACGAGCAGTACTTC.

This clone was counted a few times. V gene TRBV11-3 combines with J gene TRBJ2-7; 10 nucleotides align to TRBD2. The CDR3 has 16 amino acids. Germline CDR1 is SGHNT and CDR2 is YENEEA. V lost 6 bases and J lost 7; bases outside the gene matches: 15. This CDR3 is CASSHWASGSSKEQYF. In DNA form, the CDR3 reads TGTGCCAGCAGTCACTGGGCTAGCGGGAGTTCCAAAGAGCAGTACTTC.

The V gene is TRBV6-2 or TRBV6-3, the J gene TRBJ2-2; 16 bases agree with TRBD2. Germline V CDR1 and CDR2: MNHEY, SVGEGT. The CDR3 has 21 residues. V lost 0 bases to trimming and J lost 0 bases; unmatched junction nucleotides: 7. The CDR3: CASSYSGGTSGRDANTGELFF. The DNA of the CDR3 is TGTGCCAGCAGTTACTCAGGAGGGACTAGCGGGAGGGACGCGAACACCGGGGAGCTGTTTTTT.

The chain links TRBV5-1 to TRBJ2-5; possible D gene TRBD1, 6 bases. The V gene's germline CDR1 is SGHRS and CDR2 YFSETQ. The CDR3 is made up of 13 amino acids. Trimming stripped 6 bases from V and 1 base from J, with 10 bases between. CDR3 bases: TGCGCCAGCACCCAGGGGTCCCAAGAGACCCAGTACTTC. Its translation: CASTQGSQETQYF. The variable domain in full, completed from reference TRBV5-1 and TRBJ2-5, reads KAGVTQTPRYLIKTRGQQVTLSCSPISGHRSVSWYQQTPGQGLQFLFEYFSETQRNKGNFPGRFSGRQFSNSRSEMNVSTLELGDSALYLCASTQGSQETQYFGPGTRLLVL.

The chain carries TRBV6-2 or TRBV6-3 and TRBJ2-7; a weak D match, TRBD1 (5 bases). The germline V and J ends were trimmed by 4 bases and 7 bases, with 11 bases remaining between them. The CDR3 has 12 amino acids. Germline V CDR1 and CDR2: MNHEY, SVGEGT. Here the CDR3 DNA reads TGTGCCAGCAGTTCGACAGTCAGGGAGCAGTACTTC. It specifies CASSSTVREQYF.

The J gene is TRBJ1-2, the V gene TRBV20-1; D is uncertain. In germline, CDR1 is DFQATT, CDR2 SNEGSKA (reference sequence). The CDR3 runs to 11 residues. The germline V and J ends were trimmed by 2 bases and 4 bases, with 5 bases remaining between them. CDR3 in DNA: TGCAGTGCTAGACAGGTCTATGGCTACACCTTC. It codes for CSARQVYGYTF.

Here the CDR3 reads CASSLGVDTEAFF. The CDR3 region has the DNA TGCGCCAGCAGTTTAGGGGTCGACACTGAAGCTTTCTTT. The chain has TRBV5-1 and TRBJ1-1, with D possibly TRBD1 on 5 matching bases. Trimming left V 5 bases short and J 3 bases short, with 11 bases between. The CDR3 spans 13 residues. Germline CDR1 reads SGHRS; CDR2 reads YFSETQ.

This chain links TRBV24-1 with TRBJ1-4; TRBD1 is a possible D gene (5 bases). V dropped 5 bases and J dropped 4 bases, with 16 bases sitting between them. Germline CDR1 reads KGHDR; CDR2 reads SFDVKD. CDR3 length: 16 residues. The CDR3 DNA reads TGTGCCACCAGTGGGGGCTCGAGAGTAGTTAATGAAAAACTGTTTTTT. This codes for CATSGGSRVVNEKLFF.

J is TRBJ2-7 and V is TRBV7-2; 11 bases are shared with TRBD1. The CDR3 is made up of 14 amino acids. Germline CDR1 is SGHTA and CDR2 is FQGNSA. V lost 4 bases to trimming and J lost 5 bases; unmatched junction nucleotides: 4. The CDR3 bases are TGTGCCAGCAGCTGGACAGGGGGCCTGAACGAGCAGTACTTC. Translated: CASSWTGGLNEQYF.

The chain has TRBV25-1 and TRBJ2-1, with 10 bases lining up with TRBD2. There are 18 residues in the CDR3. The J segment lost 6 bases and the V segment lost 1 base, leaving 12 bases of the junction unmatched. CDR1 and CDR2 from the germline V gene are MGHDK and SYGVNS. CDR3 sequence reads: CASSESESTSGTLNEQFF. The CDR3 DNA reads as TGTGCCAGCAGTGAATCGGAAAGCACTAGCGGGACCCTCAATGAGCAGTTCTTC.

V usage is TRBV4-3 and J usage is TRBJ2-1; the match to TRBD1 covers 11 bases. Trimming cost V 2 bases and J 9 bases; bases outside gene matches: 3. Germline lookup yields CDR1 LGHNA and CDR2 YSLEER. The CDR3 runs to 14 residues. Written as DNA, the CDR3 is TGCGCCAGCAGCCAACGGGACAGGGGGGGTGAGCAGTTCTTC. Protein product: CASSQRDRGGEQFF.

In this sample, this clone turned up a few times. In nucleotides, the CDR3 is TGTGCCAGCAGCGTAGCCCCTCACGGGTCTGGAAACACCATATATTTT. It specifies CASSVAPHGSGNTIYF. The chain recombines TRBV9 with TRBJ1-3, with D hard to call. Germline CDR1 is SGDLS and CDR2 is YYNGEE. This CDR3 has 16 residues. The V end was cut by 0 bases, the J end by 1 base, with 11 bases between.

The chain carries TRBV24-1 and TRBJ1-2, with TRBD1 identical over 11 bases. With 2 bases clipped from V and 5 bases from J, the junction kept 12 bases outside the gene matches. Germline V gene lookup returns CDR1 KGHDR and CDR2 SFDVKD. The length of the CDR3 is 18 residues. CDR3: CATSDSGTGGLFWYGYTF. The CDR3 bases are TGTGCCACCAGTGATTCCGGGACAGGGGGACTCTTTTGGTATGGCTACACCTTC.

The V and J genes are TRBV11-3 and TRBJ2-1; 9 bases are shared with TRBD2. J lost 4 bases, V lost 8 bases, and 15 bases had no gene match. This CDR3 comprises 17 residues. Germline values: CDR1 SGHNT, CDR2 YENEEA. CDR3 residues: CASGGGGSGRDYNEQFF. The CDR3 DNA follows: TGTGCCAGCGGCGGGGGGGGTAGCGGGAGAGATTACAATGAGCAGTTCTTC.

This chain links TRBV7-2 with TRBJ2-7; 13 nucleotides align to TRBD2. The CDR3 sequence is 18 residues long. The junction had 7 bases not matched to a gene; V was cut back by 0 bases and J by 2 bases. Looked up from germline, CDR1 is SGHTA and CDR2 is FQGNSA. CDR3 amino acids: CASSLAPLAGGVAYEQYF. CDR3 DNA: TGTGCCAGCAGCTTAGCCCCACTAGCGGGAGGGGTCGCCTACGAGCAGTACTTC.

The rearrangement uses TRBV12-3 or TRBV12-4 and TRBJ2-1; D possibly corresponds to TRBD1 (5 bases). V was pared by 8 bases and J by 4 bases, with 9 bases between. The CDR3 runs 12 residues. The CDR3, as DNA: TGTGCCAGCTGGACACCGTACAATGAGCAGTTCTTC. Translation: CASWTPYNEQFF.

The chain links TRBV6-2 or TRBV6-3 to TRBJ1-5, with D perhaps TRBD1 (5 bases). CDR1 and CDR2 (germline): MNHEY, SVGEGT. The CDR3 contains 13 residues. Trimming took 2 bases from V and 7 from J, leaving 9 bases between them. The CDR3 spells CASSYQGQQPQHF. Written as DNA, the CDR3 is TGTGCCAGCAGTTACCAGGGCCAGCAGCCCCAGCATTTT.

The chain carries TRBV2 and TRBJ2-1; 7 nucleotides agree with TRBD1. The germline CDR1 and CDR2 sequences are SNHLY and FYNNEI. CDR3 length equals 16 residues. Unmatched junction bases numbered 10, after V lost 6 bases and J lost 2 bases. The CDR3 sequence is CASRLEGTVTYNEQFF. The CDR3 DNA sequence: TGTGCCAGCAGGCTGGAAGGGACAGTCACCTACAATGAGCAGTTCTTC. The full variable domain, in which reference TRBV2 and TRBJ2-1 provide the parts outside the CDR3, is EPEVTQTPSHQVTQMGQEVILRCVPISNHLYFYWYRQILGQKVEFLVSFYNNEISEKSEIFDDQFSVERPDGSNFTLKIRSTKLEDSAMYFCASRLEGTVTYNEQFFGPGTRLTVL.

The chain joins TRBV6-1 to TRBJ1-2; weak D call: TRBD1 (5 bases). The V end was cut by 2 bases, the J end by 6 bases, with 13 bases between. Germline assignment: CDR1 MNHNS and CDR2 SASEGT. This CDR3 has 14 residues. CDR3 protein: CASSERGFRNGYTF. DNA for the CDR3: TGTGCCAGCAGTGAACGGGGGTTTCGGAATGGCTACACCTTC.